This T cell receptor (beta chain) was captured by sequencing in a study of blood T cell repertoires in COVID-19. Looking at the study overall: The United States, Italy and Spain provided the acute and convalescent COVID-19 samples. T cells, B-cell-depleted T cells, or PBMCs provided the cDNA or gDNA that served as material.

Original processing methods: Estimation of nucleated cell counts was performed using reference gene primer amplification. Clones were read by immunoSEQ multiplex PCR, and TCRdb kept only the in-frame ones, dropping some. V, J and clone size reflect that table, while D and trimming were determined from the DNA. The sample records 100,000 to 150,000 clones, approximately 71% being singletons. A few counts support this clone. The sequence was obtained from a human donor in a cohort sampled during active COVID-19. The sequenced material came from peripheral blood.

The CDR3 reads CSAAGQGYGEQYF. CDR3 sequence (DNA): TGCAGCGCAGCTGGACAGGGGTACGGCGAGCAGTACTTC. This chain joins TRBV29-1 and TRBJ2-7, with 9 bases lining up with TRBD1. V lost 7 bases to trimming and J lost 6 bases; unmatched junction nucleotides: 10. The germline V gene has CDR1 SQVTM and CDR2 ANQGSEA. The CDR3 totals 13 residues.